The rows below give T cell receptor beta chains drawn from one sample of a study of blood T cell repertoires in COVID-19. Profiling relied on immunoSEQ multiplex PCR, and the TCRdb table lists in-frame clones only, not all of them. The profile shows roughly 300,000 clones, roughly 90% of them singletons. The sample consisted of peripheral blood. The source of these receptors is a woman in her twenties or thirties with COVID-19, enrolled during active disease. CDR3s include the opening cysteine and the closing phenylalanine or tryptophan. Fields, in order: J gene, clone size, CDR3 length, V gene, D gene, CDR3 DNA, CDR3 protein. D genes are given only for firm matches. Clone sizes are given selectively: once, few, many, or a class where the clone is expanded.

j_gene: TRBJ1-5; abundance: -; len: 14; v_gene: TRBV19; d_gene: -; CDR3nt: TGTGCCAGTAGTATCCTAGAGTCCAATCAGCCCCAGCATTTT; CDR3aa: CASSILESNQPQHF
j_gene: TRBJ2-3; abundance: once; len: 17; v_gene: TRBV11-2; d_gene: TRBD2; CDR3nt: TGTGCCAGCAGCTTCCTCGGGGGGAAACTTAGCACAGATACGCAGTATTTT; CDR3aa: CASSFLGGKLSTDTQYF
j_gene: TRBJ1-6; abundance: -; len: 15; v_gene: TRBV7-9; d_gene: TRBD1; CDR3nt: TGTGCCAGCAGCCGCCGGACAGGGACTAATTCACCCCTCCACTTT; CDR3aa: CASSRRTGTNSPLHF
j_gene: TRBJ1-6; abundance: -; len: 16; v_gene: TRBV3-1/TRBV3-2; d_gene: TRBD1; CDR3nt: TGTGCCAGCAGCCAAGATTCGGCAGGGGGCATGTCACCCCTCCACTTT; CDR3aa: CASSQDSAGGMSPLHF
j_gene: TRBJ2-1; abundance: -; len: 13; v_gene: TRBV28; d_gene: TRBD1; CDR3nt: TGTGCCACCCGGGACAGCAAAAGCAATGAGCAGTTCTTC; CDR3aa: CATRDSKSNEQFF
j_gene: TRBJ2-3; abundance: -; len: 11; v_gene: TRBV2; d_gene: -; CDR3nt: TGTGCCAGCGGAAGCGGAGATACGCAGTATTTT; CDR3aa: CASGSGDTQYF
j_gene: TRBJ2-1; abundance: -; len: 11; v_gene: TRBV27; d_gene: -; CDR3nt: TGTGCCTCCTCGGTATACAATGAGCAGTTCTTC; CDR3aa: CASSVYNEQFF
j_gene: TRBJ1-2; abundance: -; len: 11; v_gene: TRBV29-1; d_gene: -; CDR3nt: TGCAGCGTGGCACATAACTATGGCTACACCTTC; CDR3aa: CSVAHNYGYTF
j_gene: TRBJ1-2; abundance: -; len: 14; v_gene: TRBV11-3; d_gene: -; CDR3nt: TGTGCCAGCAGCCCCACGACAGGATACTATGGCTACACCTTC; CDR3aa: CASSPTTGYYGYTF
j_gene: TRBJ2-1; abundance: few; len: 15; v_gene: TRBV6-5; d_gene: TRBD2; CDR3nt: TGTGCCAGCATCCAACTTAGCGGGGGTAAAAATGAGCAGTTCTTC; CDR3aa: CASIQLSGGKNEQFF
j_gene: TRBJ2-3; abundance: once; len: 15; v_gene: TRBV6-6; d_gene: -; CDR3nt: TGTGCCAGCAGTTACGGTCTGGGTGAGGGAGATACGCAGTATTTT; CDR3aa: CASSYGLGEGDTQYF
j_gene: TRBJ2-3; abundance: -; len: 14; v_gene: TRBV5-8; d_gene: TRBD1; CDR3nt: TGTGCCAGCCATCCGGGACAGGGAACAGATACGCAGTATTTT; CDR3aa: CASHPGQGTDTQYF
j_gene: TRBJ2-5; abundance: once; len: 13; v_gene: TRBV10-3; d_gene: -; CDR3nt: TGTGCCATCAGTGGAGCGGAGCAAGAGACCCAGTACTTC; CDR3aa: CAISGAEQETQYF
j_gene: TRBJ2-7; abundance: -; len: 13; v_gene: TRBV12-3/TRBV12-4; d_gene: TRBD1; CDR3nt: TGTGCCAGCAGACCGGGACAGACCTACGAGCAGTACTTC; CDR3aa: CASRPGQTYEQYF
j_gene: TRBJ1-3; abundance: -; len: 14; v_gene: TRBV4-2; d_gene: -; CDR3nt: TGTGCCAGCCGAGGGATCCCCACTGGAAACACCATATATTTT; CDR3aa: CASRGIPTGNTIYF
j_gene: TRBJ2-7; abundance: -; len: 14; v_gene: TRBV6-5; d_gene: -; CDR3nt: TGTGCCAGCAGTTTCAGGGGAACCTCCTACGAGCAGTACTTC; CDR3aa: CASSFRGTSYEQYF
j_gene: TRBJ1-1; abundance: -; len: 18; v_gene: TRBV5-1; d_gene: -; CDR3nt: TGCGCCAGCAGCTCGAGGCCATTAGGTATGGCGATGAACACTGAAGCTTTCTTT; CDR3aa: CASSSRPLGMAMNTEAFF
j_gene: TRBJ2-4; abundance: -; len: 18; v_gene: TRBV30; d_gene: TRBD1; CDR3nt: TGTGCCTGGAGTGGGTGGATCCGGGACAGGCTAGCCAAAAACATTCAGTACTTC; CDR3aa: CAWSGWIRDRLAKNIQYF
j_gene: TRBJ2-7; abundance: -; len: 15; v_gene: TRBV18; d_gene: TRBD1; CDR3nt: TGTGCCAGCTCAGCTTCCCGGGACAGGCTCTACGAGCAGTACTTC; CDR3aa: CASSASRDRLYEQYF
j_gene: TRBJ2-5; abundance: -; len: 18; v_gene: TRBV27; d_gene: TRBD2; CDR3nt: TGTGCCAGCAGCCCCCGAGGCCCCCTAGCGGGGGGACAAGAGACCCAGTACTTC; CDR3aa: CASSPRGPLAGGQETQYF
j_gene: TRBJ1-5; abundance: -; len: 12; v_gene: TRBV12-3/TRBV12-4; d_gene: -; CDR3nt: TGTGCCAGCAGAGGCGGAAATCAGCCCCAGCATTTT; CDR3aa: CASRGGNQPQHF
j_gene: TRBJ1-5; abundance: -; len: 12; v_gene: TRBV2; d_gene: -; CDR3nt: TGTGCCAGCAACAGGGCCGGTCAGCCCCAGCATTTT; CDR3aa: CASNRAGQPQHF
j_gene: TRBJ1-2; abundance: -; len: 13; v_gene: TRBV18; d_gene: -; CDR3nt: TGTGCCAGCTCCCCTGCCACCACTAGCGGCTACACCTTC; CDR3aa: CASSPATTSGYTF
j_gene: TRBJ2-2; abundance: -; len: 13; v_gene: TRBV7-9; d_gene: -; CDR3nt: TGTGCCGGAACCCACAGGAACACCGGGGAGCTGTTTTTT; CDR3aa: CAGTHRNTGELFF
j_gene: TRBJ2-1; abundance: -; len: 15; v_gene: TRBV7-9; d_gene: -; CDR3nt: TGTGCCAGCAGCCCAACAGGGACCTCCTACAATGAGCAGTTCTTC; CDR3aa: CASSPTGTSYNEQFF
j_gene: TRBJ1-1; abundance: -; len: 13; v_gene: TRBV6-5; d_gene: TRBD1; CDR3nt: TGTGCCAGCAAAGGGGGCAGCAGGACTGAAGCTTTCTTT; CDR3aa: CASKGGSRTEAFF
j_gene: TRBJ1-4; abundance: -; len: 15; v_gene: TRBV5-1; d_gene: -; CDR3nt: TGCGCCAGCAGCTTAACCGGGTCGATTAATGAAAAACTGTTTTTT; CDR3aa: CASSLTGSINEKLFF
j_gene: TRBJ1-4; abundance: -; len: 14; v_gene: TRBV3-1/TRBV3-2; d_gene: TRBD1; CDR3nt: TGTGCCAGCAGCCACAGGGGGCTGGAAGAAAAACTGTTTTTT; CDR3aa: CASSHRGLEEKLFF
j_gene: TRBJ2-1; abundance: -; len: 15; v_gene: TRBV25-1; d_gene: TRBD1; CDR3nt: TGTGCCAGCAGTGCACAGGGGGCAGGGTACAATGAGCAGTTCTTC; CDR3aa: CASSAQGAGYNEQFF
j_gene: TRBJ2-7; abundance: few; len: 15; v_gene: TRBV11-3; d_gene: TRBD1; CDR3nt: TGTGCCAGCAGCTCCCGGGGGACAGGGGCCCACGAGCAGTACTTC; CDR3aa: CASSSRGTGAHEQYF
j_gene: TRBJ1-4; abundance: -; len: 14; v_gene: TRBV25-1; d_gene: -; CDR3nt: TGTGCCAGCAGTGAGGGGAGTTTCGGTGAAAAACTGTTTTTT; CDR3aa: CASSEGSFGEKLFF
j_gene: TRBJ2-5; abundance: -; len: 17; v_gene: TRBV11-3; d_gene: TRBD2; CDR3nt: TGTGCCAGCAGCTCCCGCGCAGGACTAGCCGGGCAAGAGACCCAGTACTTC; CDR3aa: CASSSRAGLAGQETQYF
j_gene: TRBJ1-1; abundance: -; len: 12; v_gene: TRBV2; d_gene: -; CDR3nt: TGTGCGGGGGCAGGAATGAACACTGAAGCTTTCTTT; CDR3aa: CAGAGMNTEAFF
j_gene: TRBJ1-5; abundance: -; len: 15; v_gene: TRBV6-5; d_gene: -; CDR3nt: TGTGCCAGCAGACGGGCAGGGGCCACCAATCAGCCCCAGCATTTT; CDR3aa: CASRRAGATNQPQHF
j_gene: TRBJ1-2; abundance: -; len: 13; v_gene: TRBV5-4; d_gene: -; CDR3nt: TGTGCCAGCAGCTTGCCTACGCGCTATGGCTACACCTTC; CDR3aa: CASSLPTRYGYTF
j_gene: TRBJ1-3; abundance: -; len: 14; v_gene: TRBV29-1; d_gene: -; CDR3nt: TGCAGCGTTGAAATTTGGGAGTCTGGAAACACCATATATTTT; CDR3aa: CSVEIWESGNTIYF
j_gene: TRBJ2-1; abundance: -; len: 13; v_gene: TRBV27; d_gene: -; CDR3nt: TGTGCCAGCAGTTTTTCCGGGAGCCCTGGTGCGTTCTTC; CDR3aa: CASSFSGSPGAFF
j_gene: TRBJ1-3; abundance: -; len: 16; v_gene: TRBV27; d_gene: -; CDR3nt: TGTGCCAGCAGTCAGCGACCCTTAAGCGCAGGAAACACCATATATTTT; CDR3aa: CASSQRPLSAGNTIYF
j_gene: TRBJ1-2; abundance: -; len: 12; v_gene: TRBV6-5; d_gene: -; CDR3nt: TGTGCCAGCAAGACAGCGAACTATGGCTACACCTTC; CDR3aa: CASKTANYGYTF
j_gene: TRBJ2-2; abundance: -; len: 15; v_gene: TRBV2; d_gene: -; CDR3nt: TGTGCCAGTAAGTGGGGAGCTGGTTCGACCGGGGAGCTGTTTTTT; CDR3aa: CASKWGAGSTGELFF
j_gene: TRBJ2-1; abundance: -; len: 15; v_gene: TRBV5-1; d_gene: TRBD2; CDR3nt: TGCGCCAGCAGGTTACTAGCGGGGGGGCAAGATGAGCAGTTCTTC; CDR3aa: CASRLLAGGQDEQFF
j_gene: TRBJ1-5; abundance: -; len: 14; v_gene: TRBV4-2; d_gene: -; CDR3nt: TGTGCCAGCAGCCAGGGAGATGGCAATCAGCCCCAGCATTTT; CDR3aa: CASSQGDGNQPQHF
j_gene: TRBJ1-1; abundance: -; len: 12; v_gene: TRBV2; d_gene: -; CDR3nt: TGTGCCAGCAGTCCTCGGGAAGGGGGAGCTTTCTTT; CDR3aa: CASSPREGGAFF
j_gene: TRBJ2-3; abundance: -; len: 18; v_gene: TRBV7-6; d_gene: TRBD2; CDR3nt: TGTGCCAGCAGCTTAGATTCTAGCGGGGGCTGGGGCACAGATACGCAGTATTTT; CDR3aa: CASSLDSSGGWGTDTQYF
j_gene: TRBJ2-5; abundance: -; len: 14; v_gene: TRBV7-9; d_gene: TRBD1; CDR3nt: TGTGCCAGCACCAACAGGGGAATAAGGGAGACCCAGTACTTC; CDR3aa: CASTNRGIRETQYF
j_gene: TRBJ2-1; abundance: -; len: 15; v_gene: TRBV4-2; d_gene: TRBD2; CDR3nt: TGTGCCAGCAACACTCCGACTAGCGGGGTGAATGAGCAGTTCTTC; CDR3aa: CASNTPTSGVNEQFF
j_gene: TRBJ2-7; abundance: few; len: 15; v_gene: TRBV29-1; d_gene: TRBD1; CDR3nt: TGCAGCGTAGAAATTCGACAGGGTCGGGATACCGAGCAGTACTTC; CDR3aa: CSVEIRQGRDTEQYF
j_gene: TRBJ2-7; abundance: -; len: 15; v_gene: TRBV28; d_gene: -; CDR3nt: TGTGCCAGCAGTTTAGGAAGCGGGCCCGAGGACGAGCAGTACTTC; CDR3aa: CASSLGSGPEDEQYF